The text below deals with one T cell receptor beta chain. The antigen is unknown. Germline CDR1 is MNHNS and CDR2 is SASEGT. V lost 4 bases to trimming and J lost 5 bases, with 11 bases between them. This CDR3 spans 13 amino acids. These data belong to a study of cytomegalovirus exposure and HLA in healthy donors. Amplification used 60 Vbeta primers and 13 Jbeta primers. TCRdb's copy holds only in-frame clones and misses some; the assay was immunoSEQ multiplex PCR. Among some 200,000 clones listed, roughly four fifths were seen once. Study-wide points: A prior analysis recorded that most TCR beta V segments were productive about 87% or about 30% of the time.

This chain links TRBV6-1 with TRBJ2-5; D unclear. The material sequenced was PBMCs. This TCR came from a woman between 18 and 29 years old in good health and CMV-seronegative. CDR3 loop: CASSGRPRETQYF. The CDR3 region has the DNA TGTGCCAGCAGTGGGAGACCGAGGGAGACCCAGTACTTC.